This TCR beta chain was retrieved from a study of CD8+ T cells in alopecia areata. Germline V gene lookup returns CDR1 SGHVS and CDR2 FNYEAQ. With 4 bases clipped from V and 3 bases from J, the junction kept 6 bases outside the gene matches. This CDR3 region has 15 residues. Sequencing used cDNA as its template, made by extracting RNA and reverse transcribing it. Clones were sequenced by immunoSEQ multiplex PCR, and TCRdb holds only the in-frame ones, with some missing. Here the sample spans 130,000 to 150,000 clones, around two thirds being singletons. This sequence originates from a human donor in good health. The sample taken for sequencing was CD8+ T cells sorted from blood. V gene TRBV7-6 combines with J gene TRBJ2-3; 8 nucleotides agree with TRBD1. CDR3 in DNA: TGTGCCAGCAGCTCTGGACAGGGCTGGACAGATACGCAGTATTTT. This gives the protein CASSSGQGWTDTQYF.